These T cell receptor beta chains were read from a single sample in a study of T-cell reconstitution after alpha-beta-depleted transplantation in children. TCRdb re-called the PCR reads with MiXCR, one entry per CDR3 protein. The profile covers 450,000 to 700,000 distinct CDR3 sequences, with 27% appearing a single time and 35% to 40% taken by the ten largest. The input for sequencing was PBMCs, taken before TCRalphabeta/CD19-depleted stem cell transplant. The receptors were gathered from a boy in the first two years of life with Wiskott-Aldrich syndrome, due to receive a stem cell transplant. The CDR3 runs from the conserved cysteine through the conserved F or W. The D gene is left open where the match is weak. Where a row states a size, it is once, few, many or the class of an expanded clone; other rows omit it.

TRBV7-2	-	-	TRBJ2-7	TGTGCCAGCAGCTCGCCCGGGACGGAGGCCTACGAGCAGTACTTC	CASSSPGTEAYEQYF
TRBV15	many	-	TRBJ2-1	TGTGCCACCAGCAGAGACAGAAGCTCCTACAATGAGCAGTTCTTC	CATSRDRSSYNEQFF
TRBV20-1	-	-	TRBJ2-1	TGCAGTGCCGAAAATAGGGGGTGGAATGAGCAGTTCTTC	CSAENRGWNEQFF
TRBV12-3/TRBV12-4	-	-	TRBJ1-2	TGTGCCAGCAGTCCTTGGCCCCCCAGGGTTGGCTACACCTTC	CASSPWPPRVGYTF
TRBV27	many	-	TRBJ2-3	TGTGCCAGCAGTTTATACGGGAGCACAGATACGCAGTATTTT	CASSLYGSTDTQYF
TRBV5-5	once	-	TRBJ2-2	TGTGCCAGCAGCTTGGAACGGTCGAACACCGGGGAGCTGTTTTTT	CASSLERSNTGELFF
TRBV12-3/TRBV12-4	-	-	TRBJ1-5	TGTGCCAGCAGTTTCCGGGGCCCCAATCAGCCCCAGCATTTT	CASSFRGPNQPQHF
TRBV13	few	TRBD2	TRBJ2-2	TGTGCCAGCAGCTCACTAGCGGGAGGGTACACCGGGGAGCTGTTTTTT	CASSSLAGGYTGELFF
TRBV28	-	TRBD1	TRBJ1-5	TGTGCCAGCAGTTTCCCGGGACAGGGCTATCAGCCCCAGCATTTT	CASSFPGQGYQPQHF
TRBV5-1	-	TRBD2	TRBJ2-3	TGCGCCAGCAGCTTAAGACTAGCGGAGGGGGTCACAGATACGCAGTATTTT	CASSLRLAEGVTDTQYF
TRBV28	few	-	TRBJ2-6	TGTGCCAGCAGTTTCCGCTCAGGGAGCTCTGGGGCCAACGTCCTGACTTTC	CASSFRSGSSGANVLTF
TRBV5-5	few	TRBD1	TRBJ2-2	TGTGCCAGCAAAGGGGACAGCGAGCTGTTTTTT	CASKGDSELFF
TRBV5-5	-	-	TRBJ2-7	TGTGCCAGCAGCTTTCGGCTGGACTTC	CASSFRLDF
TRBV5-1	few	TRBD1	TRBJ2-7	TGCGCCAGCAGCGAGAACAGGGGGCACGAGCAGTACTTC	CASSENRGHEQYF
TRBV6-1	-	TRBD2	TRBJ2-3	TGTGCCAGCACCATTGAAGCGGGAGTTGCAGATACGCAGTATTTT	CASTIEAGVADTQYF
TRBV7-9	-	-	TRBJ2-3	TGTGCCAGCACCTGGGGGGATTCTAGCACAGATACGCAGTATTTT	CASTWGDSSTDTQYF
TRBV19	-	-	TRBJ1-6	TGTGCCAGTAGTGGAACCAACAGTAATTCACCCCTCCACTTT	CASSGTNSNSPLHF
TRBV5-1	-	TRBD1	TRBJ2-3	TGCGCCAGCAGCTTGGTGTTACAGGGGGGCTCAGATACGCAGTATTTT	CASSLVLQGGSDTQYF
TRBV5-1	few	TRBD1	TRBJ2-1	TGCGCCAGCAGGACAGGGGATGAGCAGTTCTTC	CASRTGDEQFF
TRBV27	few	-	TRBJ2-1	TGTGCCAGCAGTCAAGGACGTCCGAGCTCCTACAATGAGCAGTTCTTC	CASSQGRPSSYNEQFF
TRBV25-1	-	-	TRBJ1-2	TGTGCCAGCAGTGTAGGGGACTATGGCTACACCTTC	CASSVGDYGYTF
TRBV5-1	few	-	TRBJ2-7	TGCGCCAGCAGCTCCAACAGGCTTACCTACGAGCAGTACTTC	CASSSNRLTYEQYF
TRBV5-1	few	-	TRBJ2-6	TGCGCCAGCAGCTACAGTTTTCCTGGGGCCAACGTCCTGACTTTC	CASSYSFPGANVLTF
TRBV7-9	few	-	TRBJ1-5	TGTGCCAGCAGCTCCGGGGGTGGGCCGAATCAGCCCCAGCATTTT	CASSSGGGPNQPQHF
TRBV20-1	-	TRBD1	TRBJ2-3	TGCAGTGCTCCGGGACAGGGAATAGATACGCAGTATTTT	CSAPGQGIDTQYF
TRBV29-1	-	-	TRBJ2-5	TGCAGCGTTGTCCTGGGGCCCCAAGAGACCCAGTACTTC	CSVVLGPQETQYF
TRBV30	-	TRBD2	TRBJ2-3	TGTGCCTGTCCAGCGATAGCGGGAGGGACAGATACGCAGTATTTT	CACPAIAGGTDTQYF
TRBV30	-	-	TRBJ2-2	TGTGCCTGTCAGAACACCGGGGAGCTGTTTTTT	CACQNTGELFF
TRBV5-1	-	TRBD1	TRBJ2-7	TGCGCCAGCAGCCCCCGGGACAGAGGAGGCGAGCAGTACTTC	CASSPRDRGGEQYF
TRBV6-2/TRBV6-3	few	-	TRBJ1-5	TGTGCCAGCAGTTACTCTGGGGGGGATCAGCCCCAGCATTTT	CASSYSGGDQPQHF
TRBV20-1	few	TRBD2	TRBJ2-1	TGCAGTGGGGCGGGAGGTACCTACAATGAGCAGTTCTTC	CSGAGGTYNEQFF
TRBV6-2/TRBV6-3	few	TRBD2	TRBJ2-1	TGTGCCAGCATTAGGGGACTAGCGGGAGCAGAAGGTGAGCAGTTCTTC	CASIRGLAGAEGEQFF
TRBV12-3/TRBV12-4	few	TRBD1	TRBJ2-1	TGTGCCAGCAGTTTCCAGGGGGATGACAATGAGCAGTTCTTC	CASSFQGDDNEQFF
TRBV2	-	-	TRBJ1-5	TGTGCCAGCAGTGACGGGGTTGTAGATCAGCCCCAGCATTTT	CASSDGVVDQPQHF
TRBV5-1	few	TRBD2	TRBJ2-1	TGCGCCAGCAGTACGACTAGCACTGAGCAGTTCTTC	CASSTTSTEQFF
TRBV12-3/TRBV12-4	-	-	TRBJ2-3	TGTGCCAGCAGGAGGGGGGGGGATACGCAGTATTTT	CASRRGGDTQYF
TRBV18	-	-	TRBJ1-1	TGTGCCAGCTCACCAGGCCCTACTCGGAACACTGAAGCTTTCTTT	CASSPGPTRNTEAFF
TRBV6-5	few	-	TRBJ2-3	TGTGCCAGCAGTTACTCACCATACACAGATACGCAGTATTTT	CASSYSPYTDTQYF
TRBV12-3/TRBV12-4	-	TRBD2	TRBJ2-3	TGTGCCAGCAGTCCCCTGAGGGCCAGCGGGAGGTCAGATACGCAGTATTTT	CASSPLRASGRSDTQYF
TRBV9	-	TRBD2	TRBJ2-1	TGTGCCAGCAGCGTAGTTAGCGGGAGCTATGAGCAGTTCTTC	CASSVVSGSYEQFF
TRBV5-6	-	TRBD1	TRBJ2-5	TGTGCCAGCAGCTTGGGGGGACAGGGGGGCGAGACCCAGTACTTC	CASSLGGQGGETQYF
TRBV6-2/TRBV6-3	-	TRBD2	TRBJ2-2	TGTGCCAGCAGTTACAGGGACTACCCTTGGAACACCGGGGAGCTGTTTTTT	CASSYRDYPWNTGELFF
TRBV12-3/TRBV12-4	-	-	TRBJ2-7	TGTGCCAGCAGTCCACAGCCGGGACTGTCCTACGAGCAGTACTTC	CASSPQPGLSYEQYF
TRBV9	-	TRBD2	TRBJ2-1	TGTGCCAGCAGCATACGGGCCACTAGCGGGAGGGGCAATGAGCAGTTCTTC	CASSIRATSGRGNEQFF
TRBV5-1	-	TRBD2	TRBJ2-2	TGCGCCAGCAGCTTGGATCGTCGGCTAGCGGGAGAACACACCGGGGAGCTGTTTTTT	CASSLDRRLAGEHTGELFF
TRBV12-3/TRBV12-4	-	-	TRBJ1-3	TGTGCCAGCAGCCGCCGGGGGGCAGACACCATATATTTT	CASSRRGADTIYF
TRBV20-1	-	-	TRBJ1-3	TGCAGTGCTAGACGTTTGTCTGGAAACACCATATATTTT	CSARRLSGNTIYF
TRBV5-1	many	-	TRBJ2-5	TGCGCCAGCAGCTTGGGCCAGCTCGGGACCCAGTACTTC	CASSLGQLGTQYF
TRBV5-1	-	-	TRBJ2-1	TGCGCCAGCAGCTTGGAACCCGGGAGCAACTACAATGAGCAGTTCTTC	CASSLEPGSNYNEQFF
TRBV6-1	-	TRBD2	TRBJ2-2	TGTGCCAGCACCCAAGGACTAGCGGGAGTTGTCGGGGAGCTGTTTTTT	CASTQGLAGVVGELFF
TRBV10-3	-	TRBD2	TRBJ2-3	TGTGCCATCACCGGGACTAGCGGTTTTCGCACAGATACGCAGTATTTT	CAITGTSGFRTDTQYF
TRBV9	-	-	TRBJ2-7	TGTGCCAGCAGCGTATCAGCTAGCTCCAACGAGCAGTACTTC	CASSVSASSNEQYF
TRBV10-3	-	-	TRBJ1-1	TGTGCCGGGGGTGGGGTTCGAGACGGGATCTTTAAAAACACTGAAGCTTTCTTT	CAGGGVRDGIFKNTEAFF
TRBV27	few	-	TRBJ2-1	TGTGCCAGCAGTTGGGACCGTTTAGCACAAGAGCAGTTCTTC	CASSWDRLAQEQFF
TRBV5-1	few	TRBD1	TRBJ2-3	TGCGCCAGCAGGCCAGGGGGCCCAGATACGCAGTATTTT	CASRPGGPDTQYF
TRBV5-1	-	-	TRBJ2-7	TGCGCCAGCAGCTTGAGCGCCAGGGGGGGATTTACGGGCTACGAGCAGTACTTC	CASSLSARGGFTGYEQYF
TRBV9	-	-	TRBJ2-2	TGTGCCAGCAGCGTTGAACCACTAGCCACCGGGGAGCTGTTTTTT	CASSVEPLATGELFF